This TCR beta chain emerged from a study of cytomegalovirus exposure and HLA in healthy donors. Germline V gene lookup returns CDR1 LGHNA and CDR2 YNFKEQ. This CDR3 contains 19 residues. The ends lost 0 bases at V and 7 bases at J; junction bases unmatched: 17. The PCR had 60 Vbeta and 13 Jbeta primers. Clones were sequenced by immunoSEQ multiplex PCR, and TCRdb holds only the in-frame ones, with some missing. In the table there are under 200,000 clones, over 60% of which are singletons. Sequenced: PBMCs. The chain carries TRBV4-2 and TRBJ1-5; 8 nucleotides line up with TRBD1. The sequence derives from a man aged 45-60 years in good health and CMV-seropositive. The CDR3 DNA sequence: TGTGCCAGCAGCCAAGAGAGATGGGGTGTACAGGGGGAGTGGCAGCCCCAGCATTTT. Translated: CASSQERWGVQGEWQPQHF.